This T cell receptor beta chain came from a study of PD-L1 blockade in urothelial cancer. In the study overall: Patients' atezolizumab regimen, 1,200 mg intravenously every 3 weeks, began in the mid-2010s.

Profiled with immunoSEQ multiplex PCR; TCRdb holds only in-frame clones, not every one. The sample holds some 41,000 clones, approximately 84% seen once. The CDR3 is 14 amino acids. The J segment lost 4 bases and the V segment lost 8 bases, leaving 11 bases of the junction unmatched. CDR1 is SQVTM, CDR2 ANQGSEA, per germline. Regarding time point: peripheral blood 6 weeks after treatment start. This sequence originates from a man between 65 and 80 years old with urothelial cancer. This specimen was PBMCs, taken around atezolizumab (anti-PD-L1) treatment. The chain combines TRBV29-1 with TRBJ2-5; the match to TRBD1 covers 9 bases. The DNA for the CDR3 is TGCAGCTATACCGGCTACAGGGGGCCAGAGACCCAGTACTTC. As protein: CSYTGYRGPETQYF. The whole variable domain, remainder taken from reference TRBV29-1 and TRBJ2-5, is SAVISQKPSRDICQRGTSLTIQCQVDSQVTMMFWYRQQPGQSLTLIATANQGSEATYESGFVIDKFPISRPNLTFSTLTVSNMSPEDSSIYLCSYTGYRGPETQYFGPGTRLLVL.